A selection of T cell receptor beta chains follows, all from one sample in a study of a mutant IDH1 vaccine in newly diagnosed glioma. TCRdb keeps only in-frame clones here, not all; method: immunoSEQ multiplex PCR. The sample yields some 15,000 clones, 80% to 90% seen once. The starting material was PBMCs, obtained from a glioma patient treated with radiotherapy, temozolomide or both. The receptors stem from a middle-aged woman with glioma. Some clones in this sample may be carry-over from other donors' samples. Both conserved end residues are part of each CDR3. D genes are given only for firm matches. The size of a clone is reported for some rows only, either as once, few or many, or as a class for expanded clones.

CDR3 DNA,CDR3 protein,V gene,D gene,clone size,J gene
TGTGCCAGCAGCCCCTTCGGGACTAGCATCCACGAGCAGTACTTC,CASSPFGTSIHEQYF,TRBV2,TRBD2,-,TRBJ2-7
TGTGCCAGCTCTCCGTTGGGACAGGGGACTCACACTGAAGCTTTCTTT,CASSPLGQGTHTEAFF,TRBV18,TRBD1,once,TRBJ1-1
TGTGCCACTTCACAGGGTGGCGGGGAGCTGTTTTTT,CATSQGGGELFF,TRBV19,-,-,TRBJ2-2
TGTGCCAGCAGCTTCACTAGCGGGGGGGCCCGCGTCGGAGAGACCCAGTACTTC,CASSFTSGGARVGETQYF,TRBV7-2,TRBD2,-,TRBJ2-5
TGTGCCAGCAGCCTAAGGTACGAGCAGTACTTC,CASSLRYEQYF,TRBV2,-,once,TRBJ2-7
TGTGCCAGCGGCCTCTTGGAGATGAACACTGAAGCTTTCTTT,CASGLLEMNTEAFF,TRBV2,-,-,TRBJ1-1
TGCAGCGTTCGAACTGGTGCAACTAATGAAAAACTGTTTTTT,CSVRTGATNEKLFF,TRBV29-1,-,-,TRBJ1-4
TGTGCCAGCAGCCCCCGACAGCCACCTCCGTGGAACACTGAAGCTTTCTTT,CASSPRQPPPWNTEAFF,TRBV9,-,once,TRBJ1-1
TGTGCCACCAGCAGAGATACGGGTAACACCGGGGAGCTGTTTTTT,CATSRDTGNTGELFF,TRBV15,-,-,TRBJ2-2
TGTGCCAGCAGTGCCAGACTAGCCAACAACGAGCAGTACTTC,CASSARLANNEQYF,TRBV27,TRBD2,once,TRBJ2-7
TGTGCCAGCAGCTCCCTGGGCAGGGGGGCGAACACCGGGGAGCTGTTTTTT,CASSSLGRGANTGELFF,TRBV11-2,-,-,TRBJ2-2
TGTGCCAGCAGACCGGGACAGGCGGGCTATGGCTACACCTTC,CASRPGQAGYGYTF,TRBV6-5,TRBD1,-,TRBJ1-2
TGTGCCAGTACGGTTCAGGGGAATCAGCCCCAGCATTTT,CASTVQGNQPQHF,TRBV19,-,-,TRBJ1-5
TGTGCCAGCATTACGGGACGGGACACTGAAGCTTTCTTT,CASITGRDTEAFF,TRBV5-5,-,once,TRBJ1-1
TGTGCCAGCAGCTTGCCCGGGACAGGTACCGAGCAGTACTTC,CASSLPGTGTEQYF,TRBV5-6,TRBD1,-,TRBJ2-7
TGCGCCAGCAGCTTGACTAGCGGGGAGGATACGCAGTATTTT,CASSLTSGEDTQYF,TRBV5-1,TRBD2,-,TRBJ2-3
TGTGCCAGCAGCCTTCTTAATAGCAATCAGCCCCAGCATTTT,CASSLLNSNQPQHF,TRBV5-6,-,once,TRBJ1-5
TGTGCCTGGAGGGGGGACAGCCCCGAGCAGTACTTC,CAWRGDSPEQYF,TRBV30,TRBD1,-,TRBJ2-7
TGTGCCAGCGGGGAGGGGAGAGAAACTGAAGCTTTCTTT,CASGEGRETEAFF,TRBV18,-,-,TRBJ1-1
TGTGCCAGCAGTGCTCTCAGGGGGCAAGAGACCCAGTACTTC,CASSALRGQETQYF,TRBV6-1,TRBD1,-,TRBJ2-5
TGTGCCACCAGTTGGGACAGTAGCAATCAGCCCCAGCATTTT,CATSWDSSNQPQHF,TRBV15,TRBD1,-,TRBJ1-5
TGTGCCAGCAGCTCGAGAGGGAACACTGAAGCTTTCTTT,CASSSRGNTEAFF,TRBV6-5,-,-,TRBJ1-1
TGTGCCAGCAGTTTATCGGGGGCCGCCGCCTACGAGCAGTACTTC,CASSLSGAAAYEQYF,TRBV27,-,-,TRBJ2-7
TGCAGTGCTAGTAACTACGCTGAAGCTTTCTTT,CSASNYAEAFF,TRBV20-1,-,few,TRBJ1-1
TGTGCCAGCAGCCCTCAGGGTACGGCTTTCTTT,CASSPQGTAFF,TRBV11-2,-,-,TRBJ1-1
TGTGCCAGCAGTGAAACCGGCAACCCTCTCAATGAGCAGTTCTTC,CASSETGNPLNEQFF,TRBV2,-,-,TRBJ2-1
TGTGCCTGGAGTGTCTTGGAGACCCAGTACTTC,CAWSVLETQYF,TRBV30,-,-,TRBJ2-5
TGTGCCAGCAGCATAGCGGGAGTGGAAGAGACCCAGTACTTC,CASSIAGVEETQYF,TRBV5-6,TRBD2,-,TRBJ2-5
TGTGCCAGCAGTGAAGACAGCTCTGGGGCCAACGTCCTGACTTTC,CASSEDSSGANVLTF,TRBV6-1,-,-,TRBJ2-6
TGTGCCAGCAGTTTCGGAAGCCTATACGAGCAGTACTTC,CASSFGSLYEQYF,TRBV28,-,-,TRBJ2-7
TGTGCCGGGGGCCCGCGATATAATTCACCCCTCCACTTT,CAGGPRYNSPLHF,TRBV19,-,-,TRBJ1-6
TGTGCCAGCAGTTTAAGCCCCTCCTACGAGCAGTACTTC,CASSLSPSYEQYF,TRBV27,-,-,TRBJ2-7
TGTGCCAGCAGCGTAGGTGGTGGGAGCGGGGCTAATGAAAAACTGTTTTTT,CASSVGGGSGANEKLFF,TRBV9,-,-,TRBJ1-4
TGTGCCAGCAGCCAATGGACAGCACCTAATGAAAAACTGTTTTTT,CASSQWTAPNEKLFF,TRBV4-2,-,-,TRBJ1-4
TGTGCCAGCAGCCCAACAGGGGCCACCGGGGAGCTGTTTTTT,CASSPTGATGELFF,TRBV7-8,TRBD1,-,TRBJ2-2
TGTGCCAGCAGCTTGAAAGTTTCCGACGCTAATGAAAAACTGTTTTTT,CASSLKVSDANEKLFF,TRBV5-6,-,few,TRBJ1-4
TGTGCCAGTGCCAAATCGGCAGGGACCTATGGCTACACCTTC,CASAKSAGTYGYTF,TRBV19,-,-,TRBJ1-2
TGTGCCAGTAGCCCAAGGTTGGGAATCTCTGGGGCCAACGTCCTGACTTTC,CASSPRLGISGANVLTF,TRBV19,-,-,TRBJ2-6
TGCGCCAGCGGACTAGCGGGAGCGGGCTACGAGCAGTACTTC,CASGLAGAGYEQYF,TRBV10-2,TRBD2,-,TRBJ2-7
TGTGCCAGCAGCGCTCCTGGTACTGGGGTTGAAGCTTTCTTT,CASSAPGTGVEAFF,TRBV9,-,-,TRBJ1-1
TGTGCCAGCAGCTTGGACGCAGGGGAGTACAATGAGCAGTTCTTC,CASSLDAGEYNEQFF,TRBV5-5,-,-,TRBJ2-1
TGTGCCAGCAGTGAACACAGGACGGGGAATTCACCCCTCCACTTT,CASSEHRTGNSPLHF,TRBV2,-,-,TRBJ1-6
TGTGCCAGCACCTCGGGACTAGCGGTTTCCTACAATGAGCAGTTCTTC,CASTSGLAVSYNEQFF,TRBV5-4,TRBD2,-,TRBJ2-1
TGTGCCAGCAGCTTAGGGCGGAAGACTAATGAAAAACTGTTTTTT,CASSLGRKTNEKLFF,TRBV7-2,-,-,TRBJ1-4
TGTGCCAGCAGTCCGACAGGGGGGGCCCAGCATTTT,CASSPTGGAQHF,TRBV7-2,TRBD1,few,TRBJ1-5
TGTGCCTGGGCGACAGGGAACAAATTGAACACTGAAGCTTTCTTT,CAWATGNKLNTEAFF,TRBV30,TRBD1,-,TRBJ1-1
TGTGCCAGCAGCTTTCTTTATTCGGGCAATCAGCCCCAGCATTTT,CASSFLYSGNQPQHF,TRBV7-2,-,-,TRBJ1-5
TGTGCCAGCAGCCCAGATACAGGCGATTATGGCTACACCTTC,CASSPDTGDYGYTF,TRBV11-2,-,-,TRBJ1-2
TGTGCCAGCAGCTTAGGGGACAGGGGAGGAGGGAACTATGGCTACACCTTC,CASSLGDRGGGNYGYTF,TRBV5-4,TRBD1,-,TRBJ1-2
TGTGCCAGCAGTTACTCGATCGGGGATACTGAAGCTTTCTTT,CASSYSIGDTEAFF,TRBV6-5,-,once,TRBJ1-1
TGTGCCAGCAGTTTTTTGCCGGGGAGGCAAGAGACCCAGTACTTC,CASSFLPGRQETQYF,TRBV27,-,-,TRBJ2-5
TGTGCCAGCAGCGCAGGGGGCTCGAATGGCTACACCTTC,CASSAGGSNGYTF,TRBV9,TRBD1,-,TRBJ1-2
TGCGCCAGCCACCTGGGAGGGGGGCGGACAGATACGCAGTATTTT,CASHLGGGRTDTQYF,TRBV5-1,-,-,TRBJ2-3
TGTGCCAGCAGCCAAGATCCTGACCAGCCCCAGCATTTT,CASSQDPDQPQHF,TRBV4-2,-,-,TRBJ1-5
TGTGCCTGGGGGGCGGTTGACAATGAGCAGTTCTTC,CAWGAVDNEQFF,TRBV30,-,-,TRBJ2-1
TGTGCCAGCAGGCTAAGCGGGGTAGATACGCAGTATTTT,CASRLSGVDTQYF,TRBV14,TRBD2,-,TRBJ2-3
TGCGCCAGCAGCGCCCGGGACAACTCCTACGAGCAGTACTTC,CASSARDNSYEQYF,TRBV4-1,-,-,TRBJ2-7
TGCAGCGTCTCGGGCCAGGGGGACGCTGGCTACACCTTC,CSVSGQGDAGYTF,TRBV29-1,TRBD1,-,TRBJ1-2
TGTGCCAGCAGCTTCGTACTAGCGGGGGGATCAGATACGCAGTATTTT,CASSFVLAGGSDTQYF,TRBV5-5,TRBD2,-,TRBJ2-3
TGTGCCAGTAGTACGCCCCGGGGGAACACTGAAGCTTTCTTT,CASSTPRGNTEAFF,TRBV19,-,-,TRBJ1-1